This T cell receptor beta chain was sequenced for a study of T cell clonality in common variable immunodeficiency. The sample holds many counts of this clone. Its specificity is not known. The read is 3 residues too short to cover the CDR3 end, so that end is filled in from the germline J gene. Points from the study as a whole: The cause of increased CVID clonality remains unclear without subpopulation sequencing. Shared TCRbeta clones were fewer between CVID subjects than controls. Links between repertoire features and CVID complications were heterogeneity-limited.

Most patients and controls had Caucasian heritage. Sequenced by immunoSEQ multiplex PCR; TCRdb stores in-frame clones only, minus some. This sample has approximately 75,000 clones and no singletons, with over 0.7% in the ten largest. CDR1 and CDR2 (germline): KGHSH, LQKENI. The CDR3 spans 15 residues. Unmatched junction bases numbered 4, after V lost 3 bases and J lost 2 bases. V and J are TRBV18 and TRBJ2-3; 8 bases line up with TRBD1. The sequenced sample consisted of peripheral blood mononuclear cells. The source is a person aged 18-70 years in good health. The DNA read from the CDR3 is TGTGCCAGCTCACCTAGACAGGGGTACACAGATACG. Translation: CASSPRQGYTDT. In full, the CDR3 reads CASSPRQGYTDTQYF.